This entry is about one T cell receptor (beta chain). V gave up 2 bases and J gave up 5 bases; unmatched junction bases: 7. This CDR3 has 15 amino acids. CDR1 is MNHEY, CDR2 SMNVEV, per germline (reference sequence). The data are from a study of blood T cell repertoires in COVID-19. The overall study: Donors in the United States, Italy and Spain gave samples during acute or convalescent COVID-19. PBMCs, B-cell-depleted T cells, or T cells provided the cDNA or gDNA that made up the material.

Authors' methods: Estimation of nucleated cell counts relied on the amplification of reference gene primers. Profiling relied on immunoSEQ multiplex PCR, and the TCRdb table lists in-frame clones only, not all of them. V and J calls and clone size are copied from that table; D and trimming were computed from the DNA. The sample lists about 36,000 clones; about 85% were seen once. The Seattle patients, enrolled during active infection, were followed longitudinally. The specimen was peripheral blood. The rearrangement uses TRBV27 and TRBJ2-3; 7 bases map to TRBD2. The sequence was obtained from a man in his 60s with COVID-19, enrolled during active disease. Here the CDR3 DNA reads TGTGCCAGCAGTTTAGGGCTAGCGGCTTTAGATACGCAGTATTTT. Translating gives CASSLGLAALDTQYF.